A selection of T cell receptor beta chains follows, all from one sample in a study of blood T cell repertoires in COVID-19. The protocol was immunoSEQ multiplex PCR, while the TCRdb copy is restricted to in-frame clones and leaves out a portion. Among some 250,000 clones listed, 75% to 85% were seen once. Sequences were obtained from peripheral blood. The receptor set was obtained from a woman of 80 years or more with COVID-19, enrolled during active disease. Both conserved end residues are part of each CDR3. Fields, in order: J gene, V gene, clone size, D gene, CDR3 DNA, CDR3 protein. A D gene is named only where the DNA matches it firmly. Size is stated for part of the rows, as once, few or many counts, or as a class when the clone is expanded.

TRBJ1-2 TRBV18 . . TGTGCCAGCTCACCAGCGACATCCGCTAACTATGGCTACACCTTC CASSPATSANYGYTF
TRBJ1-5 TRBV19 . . TGTGCCAGTAGTACGACACCAAATCAGCCCCAGCATTTT CASSTTPNQPQHF
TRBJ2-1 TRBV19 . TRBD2 TGTGCCAGCGGGACTAGCGGGAGAAAAGAGCAGTTCTTC CASGTSGRKEQFF
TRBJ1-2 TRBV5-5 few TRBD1 TGTGCCAGCACCGGGACAGGGGGCGTGGGCTATGGCTACACCTTC CASTGTGGVGYGYTF
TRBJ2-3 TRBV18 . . TGTGCCAGCTCACAACAGAAAGGGGCAGATACGCAGTATTTT CASSQQKGADTQYF
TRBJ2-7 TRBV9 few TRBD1 TGTGCCAGCAGCGTAGACGGGACAGCTATATACGAGCAGTACTTC CASSVDGTAIYEQYF
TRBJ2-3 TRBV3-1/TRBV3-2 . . TGTGCCAGCAGCCAAGATCCTTTTACAGATACGCAGTATTTT CASSQDPFTDTQYF
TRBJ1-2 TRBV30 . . TGTGCCTGGAAAACTAACGAGGGCTATGGCTACACCTTC CAWKTNEGYGYTF
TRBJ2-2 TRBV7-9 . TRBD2 TGTGCCAGCAGCGCGCTGCGGGGGGCCGCCGGGGAGCTGTTTTTT CASSALRGAAGELFF
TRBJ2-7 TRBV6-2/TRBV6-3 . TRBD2 TGTGCCAGCAGTAGGACTAGCGGGGCCTACGAGCAGTACTTC CASSRTSGAYEQYF
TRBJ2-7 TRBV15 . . TGTGCCACCAGCAGAGACCGGAGGACCGAGCAGTACTTC CATSRDRRTEQYF
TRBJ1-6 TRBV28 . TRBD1 TGTGCCAGCAGTCCCTCGCAGGGGGATTATTCACCCCTCCACTTT CASSPSQGDYSPLHF
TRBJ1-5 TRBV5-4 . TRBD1 TGTGCCAGCAGCCAGGACAGGGGAGATCAGCCCCAGCATTTT CASSQDRGDQPQHF
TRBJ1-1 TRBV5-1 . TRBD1 TGCGCCAGCCACCGGGGGACAGGGAAATTGAACACTGAAGCTTTCTTT CASHRGTGKLNTEAFF
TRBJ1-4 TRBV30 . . TGTGCCTGGAGCCAGGGAGGTGAAAAACTGTTTTTT CAWSQGGEKLFF
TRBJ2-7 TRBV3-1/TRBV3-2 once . TGTGCCAGCAGCCAACACACCCCATTTTACGAGCAGTACTTC CASSQHTPFYEQYF
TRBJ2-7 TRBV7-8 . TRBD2 TGTGCCAGCAGCTTACGCCCTCCGGGACTAGCGGGGACCGCCTACGAGCAGTACTTC CASSLRPPGLAGTAYEQYF
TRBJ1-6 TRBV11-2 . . TGTGCCAGCAGCTTTGGGCCTTATTCACCCCTCCACTTT CASSFGPYSPLHF
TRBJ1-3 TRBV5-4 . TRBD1 TGTGCCAGCAGCGTGACAGGGACTGGAAACACCATATATTTT CASSVTGTGNTIYF
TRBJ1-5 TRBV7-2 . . TGTGCCAGCAGCTTAGTACGGACTAATCAGCCCCAGCATTTT CASSLVRTNQPQHF
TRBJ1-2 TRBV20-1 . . TGCAGTGTGGCTGATGGCTACACCTTC CSVADGYTF
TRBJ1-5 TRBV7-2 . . TGTGCCAGCAGCTTATGGTCAGGGGCAGAGCAGCCCCAGCATTTT CASSLWSGAEQPQHF
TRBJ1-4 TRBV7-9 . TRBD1 TGTGCCAGCAGGCCCGGGACAGGGTTTGCAACTAATGAAAAACTGTTTTTT CASRPGTGFATNEKLFF
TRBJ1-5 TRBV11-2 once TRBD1 TGTGCCAGCAGCCCAGACAGGGCCTACAATCGGCCCCAGCATTTT CASSPDRAYNRPQHF
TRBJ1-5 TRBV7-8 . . TGTGCCAGCAGCTCAGGACTTCATGGAAGCAATCAGCCCCAGCATTTT CASSSGLHGSNQPQHF
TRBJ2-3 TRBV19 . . TGTGCCAGTAAAGGGGGCACAGATACGCAGTATTTT CASKGGTDTQYF
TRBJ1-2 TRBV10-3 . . TGTGCCATATCAGGGGCAGGTCGGGGCTACACCTTC CAISGAGRGYTF
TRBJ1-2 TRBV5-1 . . TGCGCCAGCAGCTTCCGGGAAGGGGGAAACTATGGCTACACCTTC CASSFREGGNYGYTF
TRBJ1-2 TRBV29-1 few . TGCAGCGTTTACGGGGATACGGGCTACACCTTC CSVYGDTGYTF
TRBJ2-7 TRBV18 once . TGTGCCAGCTCACCAGGTACCCCGAGCTCCTACGAGCAGTACTTC CASSPGTPSSYEQYF
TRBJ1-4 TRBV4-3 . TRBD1 TGCGCCAGCAGCCAAGGAAGGGACAGGGGGGAAAAACTGTTTTTT CASSQGRDRGEKLFF
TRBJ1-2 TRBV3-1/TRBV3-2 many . TGTGCCAGCAGCCGACAGGCCGAGATTTCCCACTATGGCTACACCTTC CASSRQAEISHYGYTF
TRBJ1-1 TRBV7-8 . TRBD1 TGTGCCAGCAGCTTAGCTGGGACAGGGGACACTGAAGCTTTCTTT CASSLAGTGDTEAFF